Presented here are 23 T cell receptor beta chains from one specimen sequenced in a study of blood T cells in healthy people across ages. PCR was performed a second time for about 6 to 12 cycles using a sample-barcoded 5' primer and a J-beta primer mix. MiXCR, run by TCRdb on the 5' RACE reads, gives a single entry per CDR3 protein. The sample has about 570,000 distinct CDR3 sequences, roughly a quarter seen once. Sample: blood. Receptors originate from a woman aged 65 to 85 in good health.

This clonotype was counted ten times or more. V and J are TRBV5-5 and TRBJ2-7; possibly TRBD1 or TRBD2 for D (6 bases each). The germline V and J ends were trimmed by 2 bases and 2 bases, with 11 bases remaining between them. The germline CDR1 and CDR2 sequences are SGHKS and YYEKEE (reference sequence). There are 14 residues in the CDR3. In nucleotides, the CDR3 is TGTGCCAGCAGCTTACAGGGAGGACCCTACGAGCAGTACTTC. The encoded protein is CASSLQGGPYEQYF.

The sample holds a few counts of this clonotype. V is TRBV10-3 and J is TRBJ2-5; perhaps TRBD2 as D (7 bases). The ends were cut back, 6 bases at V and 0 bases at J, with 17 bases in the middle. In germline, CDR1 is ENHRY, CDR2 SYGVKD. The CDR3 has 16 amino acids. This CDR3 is CAISREGGGDQETQYF. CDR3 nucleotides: TGTGCCATCAGCAGAGAGGGGGGGGGCGACCAAGAGACCCAGTACTTC.

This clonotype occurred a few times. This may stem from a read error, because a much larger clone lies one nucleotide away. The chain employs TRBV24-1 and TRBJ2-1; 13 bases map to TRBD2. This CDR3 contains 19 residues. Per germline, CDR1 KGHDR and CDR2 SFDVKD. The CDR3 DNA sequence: TGTGCCACCAGTGATCCCCGCGTCGGGACTAGCGGGGAGACCAATGTGCAGTTCTTC. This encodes CATSDPRVGTSGETNVQFF.

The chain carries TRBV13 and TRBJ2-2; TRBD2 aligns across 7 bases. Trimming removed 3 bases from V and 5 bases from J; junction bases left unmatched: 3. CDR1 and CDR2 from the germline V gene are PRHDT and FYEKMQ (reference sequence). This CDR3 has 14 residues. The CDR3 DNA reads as TGTGCCAGCAGCTTGCAAGCGGGGACCGGGGAGCTGTTTTTT. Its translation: CASSLQAGTGELFF.

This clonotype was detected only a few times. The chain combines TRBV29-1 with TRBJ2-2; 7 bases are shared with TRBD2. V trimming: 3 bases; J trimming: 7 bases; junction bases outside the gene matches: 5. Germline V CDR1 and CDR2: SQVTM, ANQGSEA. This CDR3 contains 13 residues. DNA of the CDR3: TGCAGCGTTGACCCCCGGGGGGTCGGGGAGCTGTTTTTT. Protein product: CSVDPRGVGELFF.

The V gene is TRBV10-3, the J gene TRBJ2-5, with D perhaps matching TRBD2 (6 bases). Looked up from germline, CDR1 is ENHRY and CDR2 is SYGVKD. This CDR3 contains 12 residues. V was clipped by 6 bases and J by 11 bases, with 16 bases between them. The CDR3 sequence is CAISDLGLSQYF. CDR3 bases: TGTGCCATCAGCGACCTTGGACTATCTCAGTACTTC.

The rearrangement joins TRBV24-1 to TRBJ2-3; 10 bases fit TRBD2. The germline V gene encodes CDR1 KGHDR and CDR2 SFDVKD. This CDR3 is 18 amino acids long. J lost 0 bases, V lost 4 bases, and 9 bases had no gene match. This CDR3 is CATSDTTGLAPSTDTQYF. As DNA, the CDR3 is TGTGCCACCAGTGACACGACGGGACTAGCGCCTAGCACAGATACGCAGTATTTT.

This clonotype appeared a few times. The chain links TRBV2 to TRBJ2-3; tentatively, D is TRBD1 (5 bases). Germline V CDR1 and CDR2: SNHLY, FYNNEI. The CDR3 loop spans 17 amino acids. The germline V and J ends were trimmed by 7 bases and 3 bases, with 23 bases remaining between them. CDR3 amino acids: CASNPAYSRERTDTQYF. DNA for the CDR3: TGTGCCAGCAATCCGGCATATAGCAGGGAACGGACAGATACGCAGTATTTT.

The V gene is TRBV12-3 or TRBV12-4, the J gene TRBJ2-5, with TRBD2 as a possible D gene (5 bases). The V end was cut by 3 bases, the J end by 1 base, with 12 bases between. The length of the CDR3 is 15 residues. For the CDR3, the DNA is TGTGCCAGCAGTTTTAGGCAGACTACCCAAGAGACCCAGTACTTC. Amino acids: CASSFRQTTQETQYF.

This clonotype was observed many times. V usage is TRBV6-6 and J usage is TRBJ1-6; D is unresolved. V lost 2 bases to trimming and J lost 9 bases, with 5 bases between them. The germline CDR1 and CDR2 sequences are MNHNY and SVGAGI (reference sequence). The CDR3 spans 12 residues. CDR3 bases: TGTGCCAGCAGTTACGGGCTTTCACCCCTCCACTTT. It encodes CASSYGLSPLHF.

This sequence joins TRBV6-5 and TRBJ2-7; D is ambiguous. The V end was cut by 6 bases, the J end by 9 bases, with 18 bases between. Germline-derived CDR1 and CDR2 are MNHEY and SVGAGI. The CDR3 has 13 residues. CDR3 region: CASRTHRQARQYF. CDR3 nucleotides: TGTGCCAGCAGGACCCACCGGCAGGCTCGGCAGTACTTC.

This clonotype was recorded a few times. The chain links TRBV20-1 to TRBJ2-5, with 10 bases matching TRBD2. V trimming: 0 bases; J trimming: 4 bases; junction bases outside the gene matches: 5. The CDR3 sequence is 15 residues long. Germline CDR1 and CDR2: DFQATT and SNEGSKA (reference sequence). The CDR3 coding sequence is TGCAGTGCTAGAGATCAGCGGGGGGGCCCAGAGACCCAGTACTTC. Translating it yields CSARDQRGGPETQYF.

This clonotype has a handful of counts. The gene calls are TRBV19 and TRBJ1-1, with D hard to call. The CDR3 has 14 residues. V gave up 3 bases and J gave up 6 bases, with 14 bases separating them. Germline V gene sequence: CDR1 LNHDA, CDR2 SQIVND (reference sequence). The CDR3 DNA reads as TGTGCCAGTAGTATTAATTTGAAGGATTCTGAAGCTTTCTTT. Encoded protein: CASSINLKDSEAFF.

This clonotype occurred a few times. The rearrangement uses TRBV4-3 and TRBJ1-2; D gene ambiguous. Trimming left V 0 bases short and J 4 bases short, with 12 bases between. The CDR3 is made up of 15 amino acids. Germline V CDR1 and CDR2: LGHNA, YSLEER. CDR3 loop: CASSQDGSESYGYTF. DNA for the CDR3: TGCGCCAGCAGCCAAGATGGCAGCGAATCCTATGGCTACACCTTC.

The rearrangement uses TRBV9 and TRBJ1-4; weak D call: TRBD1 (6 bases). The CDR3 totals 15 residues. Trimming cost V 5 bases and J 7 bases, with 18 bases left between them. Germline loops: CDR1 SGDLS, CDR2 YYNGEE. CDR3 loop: CASSDSGGPGEKLFF. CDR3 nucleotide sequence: TGTGCCAGCAGTGACTCCGGGGGGCCGGGTGAAAAACTGTTTTTT.

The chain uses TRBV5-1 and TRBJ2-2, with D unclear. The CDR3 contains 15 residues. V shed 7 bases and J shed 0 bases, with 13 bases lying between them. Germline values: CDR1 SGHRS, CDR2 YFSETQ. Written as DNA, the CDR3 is TGCGCCAGCTGCCCTAGTACGCCGAACACCGGGGAGCTGTTTTTT. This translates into CASCPSTPNTGELFF.

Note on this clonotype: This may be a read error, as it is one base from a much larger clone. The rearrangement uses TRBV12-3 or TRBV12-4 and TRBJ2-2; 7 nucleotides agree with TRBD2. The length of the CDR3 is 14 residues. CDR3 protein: CASNPSGGGGELVF. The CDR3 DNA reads TGTGCCAGCAATCCCTCGGGGGGAGGCGGGGAGCTGGTTTTT.

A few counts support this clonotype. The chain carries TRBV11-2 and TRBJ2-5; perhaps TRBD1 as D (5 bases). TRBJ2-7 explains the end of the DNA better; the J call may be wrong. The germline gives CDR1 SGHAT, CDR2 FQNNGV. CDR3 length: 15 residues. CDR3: CASSPQVSSSYEQYF. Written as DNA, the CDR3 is TGTGCCAGCAGTCCACAGGTCTCAAGCTCCTACGAGCAGTACTTC.

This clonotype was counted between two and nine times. The CDR3 region is CASSEAGRYEQYF. For the CDR3, the DNA is TGTGCCAGCAGTGAAGCGGGCCGCTACGAGCAGTACTTC. The chain carries TRBV2 and TRBJ2-7; unclear D gene. CDR3 length equals 13 residues. Germline V gene lookup returns CDR1 SNHLY and CDR2 FYNNEI. The V gene lost 0 bases and the J gene lost 3 bases, with 6 bases spanning the gap.

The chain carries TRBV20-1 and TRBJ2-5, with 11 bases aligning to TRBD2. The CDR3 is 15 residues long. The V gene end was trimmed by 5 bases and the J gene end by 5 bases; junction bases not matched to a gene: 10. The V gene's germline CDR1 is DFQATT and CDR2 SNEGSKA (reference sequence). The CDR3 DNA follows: TGCAGTGCTCCCGAATTTGGGACTAGCGGTGAGACCCAGTACTTC. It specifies CSAPEFGTSGETQYF.

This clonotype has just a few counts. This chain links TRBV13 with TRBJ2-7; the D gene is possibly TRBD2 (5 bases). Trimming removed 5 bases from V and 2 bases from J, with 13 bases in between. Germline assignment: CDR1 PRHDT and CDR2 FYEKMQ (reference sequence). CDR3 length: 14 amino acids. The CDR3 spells CASSNRGLPYEQYF. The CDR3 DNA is TGTGCCAGCAGCAACCGGGGTTTGCCCTACGAGCAGTACTTC.

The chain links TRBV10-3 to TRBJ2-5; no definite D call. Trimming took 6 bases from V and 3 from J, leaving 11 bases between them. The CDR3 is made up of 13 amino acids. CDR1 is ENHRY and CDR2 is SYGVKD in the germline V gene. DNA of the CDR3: TGTGCCATCAGCGATGGGATGAAAGAGACCCAGTACTTC. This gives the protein CAISDGMKETQYF.

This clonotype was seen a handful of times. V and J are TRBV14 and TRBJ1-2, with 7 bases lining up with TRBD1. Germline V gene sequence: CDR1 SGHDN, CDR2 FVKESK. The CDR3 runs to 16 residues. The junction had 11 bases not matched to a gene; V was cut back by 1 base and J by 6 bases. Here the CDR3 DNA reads TGTGCCAGCAGCCAAGGGGCAGGGGGGTTTCAGCATGGCTACACCTTC. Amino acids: CASSQGAGGFQHGYTF.